This entry is about one T cell receptor beta chain. This record belongs to a study of memory CD4+ T cells and cytomegalovirus serostatus. Looking at the study overall: Donors were healthy Belgian adults, 9 or 10 CMV seropositive and about two dozen seronegative.

The sort gate was single viable CD3+CD4+CD8-CD45RO+ cells for memory CD4+ T cells. CMV serostatus came from serum IgG against pp150, pp28, p38, p52. Repertoires were generated with immunoSEQ multiplex PCR, while TCRdb's copy carries only in-frame clones and drops some. The repertoire holds under 55,000 clones, with about three quarters as singletons. The clonotype comes from an adult in good health and CMV-seropositive. Sequencing used memory CD4+ T cells from blood.

CDR3 sequence (DNA): TGCGCCAGCAGCCAAGATAAAAACGGACTTAGCAATCAGCCCCAGCATTTT. Translated, it gives CASSQDKNGLSNQPQHF. This chain links TRBV4-3 with TRBJ1-5, with D unclear. CDR1 and CDR2 from the germline V gene are LGHNA and YSLEER. The CDR3 sequence is 17 residues long. V dropped 0 bases and J dropped 0 bases, with 12 bases sitting between them.